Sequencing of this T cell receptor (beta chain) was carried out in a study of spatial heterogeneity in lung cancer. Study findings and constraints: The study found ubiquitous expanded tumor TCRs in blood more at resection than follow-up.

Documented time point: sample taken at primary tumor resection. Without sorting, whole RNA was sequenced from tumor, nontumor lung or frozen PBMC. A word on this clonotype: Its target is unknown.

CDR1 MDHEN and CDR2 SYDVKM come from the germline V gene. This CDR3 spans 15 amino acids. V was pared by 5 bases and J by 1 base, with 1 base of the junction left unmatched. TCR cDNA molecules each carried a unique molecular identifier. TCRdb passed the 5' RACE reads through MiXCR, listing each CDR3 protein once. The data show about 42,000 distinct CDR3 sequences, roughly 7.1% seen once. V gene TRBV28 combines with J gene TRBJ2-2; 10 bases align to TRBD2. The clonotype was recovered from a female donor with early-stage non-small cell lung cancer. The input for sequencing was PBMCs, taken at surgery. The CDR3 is CASSRTSGNTGELFF. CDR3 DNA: TGTGCCAGCAGTAGGACTAGCGGGAACACCGGGGAGCTGTTTTTT.